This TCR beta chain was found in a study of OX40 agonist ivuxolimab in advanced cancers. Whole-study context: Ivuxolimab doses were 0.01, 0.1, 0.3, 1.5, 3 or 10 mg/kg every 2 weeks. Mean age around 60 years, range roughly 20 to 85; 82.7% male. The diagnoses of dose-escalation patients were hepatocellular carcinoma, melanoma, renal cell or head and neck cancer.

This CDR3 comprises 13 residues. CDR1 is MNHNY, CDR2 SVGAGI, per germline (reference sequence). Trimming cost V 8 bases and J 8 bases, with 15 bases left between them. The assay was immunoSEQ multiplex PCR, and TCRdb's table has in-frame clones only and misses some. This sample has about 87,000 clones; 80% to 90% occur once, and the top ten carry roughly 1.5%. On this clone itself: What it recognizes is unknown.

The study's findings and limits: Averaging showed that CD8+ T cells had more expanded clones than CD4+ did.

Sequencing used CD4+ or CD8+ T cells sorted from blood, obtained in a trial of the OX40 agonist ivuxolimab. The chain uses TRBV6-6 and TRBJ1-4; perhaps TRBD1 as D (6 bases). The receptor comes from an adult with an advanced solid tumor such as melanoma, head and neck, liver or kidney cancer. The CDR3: CASQGLGREKLFF. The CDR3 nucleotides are TGTGCCAGCCAGGGGCTGGGTCGGGAAAAACTGTTTTTT.